The present TCR beta chain was sequenced within a study of immune heterogeneity within non-small cell lung tumors (dated by TCRdb to between 2017 and 2018). For context, the study as a whole: By histology, the tumors were several squamous cell carcinomas, fewer than 13 non-squamous carcinomas and 1 tumor not otherwise specified. To look at intratumoral immune heterogeneity, the study ran whole-exome sequencing, RNA-seq and TCR beta repertoire sequencing on several spatially distinct regions taken from every NSCLC tumor. Neoantigen binding to each patient's HLA alleles was predicted with netMHCpan-3.0 for mutant peptides of 8 to 11 amino acids. TCR repertoires were analyzed from 60 or so tumor loci of fewer than 19 patients, while transcriptome data covered only roughly 43 loci from roughly eleven patients.

Compared with the rest of its sample, this clonotype is medium-sized (0.01 to 0.1%). It lacks a known antigen. No qualities accompany the bases; no much larger clone lies one base away. Genomic DNA extracted from bulk tumor tissue served as TCR template, with about 0.6 ug gDNA amplified per sample. Multiple biopsies per primary tumor were taken during surgery, spaced as far apart as possible within the tumor mass. The study cohort was described as untreated, and the patients were newly diagnosed NSCLC cases having curative surgery. The samples came from 15 or so patients with newly diagnosed non-small cell lung cancer who were having surgery intended to be curative. Resected tumor masses were reviewed by two independent pathologists. Only high-quality DNA and RNA samples were carried forward to sequencing. The TCR beta CDR3 region was amplified with a multiplex PCR system, in which a first round of 9 to 10 cycles was run using 32 V-gene forward and 13 J-gene reverse primers. The first PCR round was done with a QIAGEN Multiplex PCR Kit, and the primer sequences were filed in Chinese patent CN105087789A. Illumina universal primers were added in a second PCR round performed with the Phusion High-Fidelity PCR Kit. TCR libraries were paired-end sequenced at 151 bp read length on the Illumina HiSeq X Ten platform. Per the original workflow: Reads lacking multiplex PCR primers were removed with Cutadapt, read pairs were merged with PEAR, and CDR3 regions were called with MiXCR default settings. Shannon entropy measured repertoire diversity, while clonality was calculated as one minus the Shannon entropy divided by the ln of the count of productive unique sequences. Clonotypes at a frequency of at least 0.5% were defined as dominant or high-frequency T-cell clones. TCRdb reworked the public reads: Q25 trimming with fastp, MiXCR clone assembly, productive beta chains retained. Records with the same CDR3 protein are collapsed into one entry carrying the most frequent genes and DNA. The authors' filters were not applied to this entry. The sample table holds 10,000 or so distinct CDR3 sequences, of which less than 20% were seen once. The ten largest account for roughly 3.7% of the sample.

The germline V gene encodes CDR1 SNHLY and CDR2 FYNNEI. Including cysteine and phenylalanine, the CDR3 has 12 amino acids. The entry retains the CDR3 DNA only, 36 bases that are in frame from base 1. The V and J ends are trimmed by 5 bases and 7 bases, leaving 12 bases between them. Overall results and qualifications from the work: Local T-cell repertoire clonality showed a statistically significant but moderate positive correlation with local tumor mutational burden (R about 0.34). Individual patients mostly had different high-frequency TCR beta clonotypes. Within a patient, the same dominant CDR3B clonotypes appeared at multiple loci, but different tumor locations also contained unique high-frequency clones.

The receptor was derived from a man aged 40-55 years with non-small cell lung cancer. Sample: lung tumor tissue. Recombination joined TRBV2 with TRBJ2-7; the D segment could be TRBD1, given 6 matching bases. CDR3 sequence: CASSQNRDEQYF. The sequenced DNA: TGTGCCAGCAGTCAAAACAGGGATGAGCAGTACTTC.